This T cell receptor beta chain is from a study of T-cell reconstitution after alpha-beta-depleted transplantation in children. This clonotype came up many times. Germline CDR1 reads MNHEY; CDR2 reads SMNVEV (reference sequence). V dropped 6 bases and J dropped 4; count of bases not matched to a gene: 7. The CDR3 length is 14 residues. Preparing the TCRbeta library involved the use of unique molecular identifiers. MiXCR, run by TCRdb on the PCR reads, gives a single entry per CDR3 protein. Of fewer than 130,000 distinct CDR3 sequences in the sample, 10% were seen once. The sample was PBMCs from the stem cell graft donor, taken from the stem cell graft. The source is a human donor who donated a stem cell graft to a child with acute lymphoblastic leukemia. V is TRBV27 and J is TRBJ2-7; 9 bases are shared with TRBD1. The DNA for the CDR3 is TGTGCCAGCAGCCCGTTAGGACAGGGGTACGAGCAGTACTTC. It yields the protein CASSPLGQGYEQYF.